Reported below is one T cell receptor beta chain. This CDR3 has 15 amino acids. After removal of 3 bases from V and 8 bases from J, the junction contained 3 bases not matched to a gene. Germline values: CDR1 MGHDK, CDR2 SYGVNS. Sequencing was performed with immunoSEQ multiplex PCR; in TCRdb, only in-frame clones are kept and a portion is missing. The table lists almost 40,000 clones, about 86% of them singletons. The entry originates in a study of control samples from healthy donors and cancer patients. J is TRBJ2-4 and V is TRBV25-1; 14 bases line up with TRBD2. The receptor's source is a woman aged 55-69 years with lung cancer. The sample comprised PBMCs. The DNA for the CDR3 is TGTGCCAGCAGTGATCCGGGACTAGCGGGAGACATTCAGTACTTC. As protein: CASSDPGLAGDIQYF.